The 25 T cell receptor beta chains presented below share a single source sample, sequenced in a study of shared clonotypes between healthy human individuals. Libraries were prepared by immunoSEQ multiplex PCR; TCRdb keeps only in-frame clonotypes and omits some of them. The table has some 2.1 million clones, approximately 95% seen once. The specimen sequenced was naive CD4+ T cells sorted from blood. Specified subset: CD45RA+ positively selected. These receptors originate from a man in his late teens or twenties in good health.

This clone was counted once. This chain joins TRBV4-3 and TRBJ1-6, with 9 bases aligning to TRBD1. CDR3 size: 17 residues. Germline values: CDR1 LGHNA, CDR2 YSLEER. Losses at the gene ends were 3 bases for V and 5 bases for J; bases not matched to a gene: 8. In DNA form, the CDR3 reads TGCGCCAGCAGCCAGGGTTTGGGACAGGGAAATAATTCACCCCTCCACTTT. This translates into CASSQGLGQGNNSPLHF.

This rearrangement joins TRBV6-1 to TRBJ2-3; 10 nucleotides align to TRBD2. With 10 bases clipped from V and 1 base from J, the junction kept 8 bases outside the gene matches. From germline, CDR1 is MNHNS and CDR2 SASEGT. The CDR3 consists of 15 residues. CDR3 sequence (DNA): TGTGCCACCGGGCAAAGCGGGAGGGGCACAGATACGCAGTATTTT. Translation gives CATGQSGRGTDTQYF.

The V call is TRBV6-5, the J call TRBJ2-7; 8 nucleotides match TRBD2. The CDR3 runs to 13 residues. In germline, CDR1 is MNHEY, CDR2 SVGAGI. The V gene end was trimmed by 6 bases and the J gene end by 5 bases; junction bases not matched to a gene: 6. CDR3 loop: CASRQSGSNEQYF. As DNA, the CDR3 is TGTGCCAGCAGACAAAGCGGGAGCAACGAGCAGTACTTC.

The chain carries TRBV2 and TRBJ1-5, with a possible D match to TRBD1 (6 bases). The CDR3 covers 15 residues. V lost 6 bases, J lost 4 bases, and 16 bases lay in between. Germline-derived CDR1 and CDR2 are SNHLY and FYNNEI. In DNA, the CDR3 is TGTGCCAGCAGCGACCAGGGGCTTCCGAATCAGCCCCAGCATTTT. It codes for CASSDQGLPNQPQHF.

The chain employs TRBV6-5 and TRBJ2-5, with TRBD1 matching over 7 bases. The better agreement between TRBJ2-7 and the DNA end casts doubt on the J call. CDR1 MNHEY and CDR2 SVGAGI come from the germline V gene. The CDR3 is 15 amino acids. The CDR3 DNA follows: TGTGCCAGCCGGGTAAAACAGGGGCCTACCTACGAGCAGTACTTC. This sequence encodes CASRVKQGPTYEQYF.

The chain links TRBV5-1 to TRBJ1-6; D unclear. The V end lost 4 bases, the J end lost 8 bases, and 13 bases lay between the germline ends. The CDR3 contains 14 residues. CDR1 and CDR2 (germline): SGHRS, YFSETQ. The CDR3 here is CASSVDVGYSPLHF. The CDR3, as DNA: TGCGCCAGCAGCGTGGACGTGGGATATTCACCCCTCCACTTT.

DNA of the CDR3: TGTGCCAGCAGCATTGTTCAGACGAACACTGAAGCTTTCTTT. Amino acid sequence: CASSIVQTNTEAFF. The chain has TRBV28 and TRBJ1-1; D unclear. In germline, CDR1 is MDHEN, CDR2 SYDVKM. CDR3 length: 14 amino acids. The germline V and J ends were trimmed by 6 bases and 1 base, with 12 bases remaining between them.

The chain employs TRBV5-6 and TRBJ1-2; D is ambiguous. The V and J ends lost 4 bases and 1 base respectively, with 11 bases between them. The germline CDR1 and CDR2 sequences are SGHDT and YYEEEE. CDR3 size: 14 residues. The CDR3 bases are TGTGCCAGCAGCGAGGGTGTGGGTAACTATGGCTACACCTTC. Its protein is CASSEGVGNYGYTF.

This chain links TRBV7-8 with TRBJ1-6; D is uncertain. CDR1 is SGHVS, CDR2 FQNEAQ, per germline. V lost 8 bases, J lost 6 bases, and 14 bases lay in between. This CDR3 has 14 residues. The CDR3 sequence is CASALLDLNSPLHF. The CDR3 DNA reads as TGTGCCAGCGCACTATTGGACCTTAATTCACCCCTCCACTTT.

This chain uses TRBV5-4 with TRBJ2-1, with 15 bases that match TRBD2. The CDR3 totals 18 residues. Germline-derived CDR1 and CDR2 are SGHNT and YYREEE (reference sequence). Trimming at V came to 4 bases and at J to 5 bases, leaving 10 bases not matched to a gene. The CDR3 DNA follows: TGTGCCAGCAGCGTAGGGACTAGCGGGAGGATCCGGGACAATGAGCAGTTCTTC. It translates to CASSVGTSGRIRDNEQFF.

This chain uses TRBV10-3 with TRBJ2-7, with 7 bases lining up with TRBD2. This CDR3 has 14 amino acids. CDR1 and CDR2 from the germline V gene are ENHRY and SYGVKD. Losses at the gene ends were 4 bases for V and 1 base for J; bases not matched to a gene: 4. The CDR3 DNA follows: TGTGCCATCAGTGGGCGCGGGAGTTCCTACGAGCAGTACTTC. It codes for CAISGRGSSYEQYF.

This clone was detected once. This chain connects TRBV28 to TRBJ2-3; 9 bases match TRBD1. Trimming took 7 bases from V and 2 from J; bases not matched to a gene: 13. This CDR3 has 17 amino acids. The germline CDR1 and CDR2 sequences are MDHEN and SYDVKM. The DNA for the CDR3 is TGTGCCAGCACCATTGTAGGGGACAGGGAATTCACAGATACGCAGTATTTT. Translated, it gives CASTIVGDREFTDTQYF.

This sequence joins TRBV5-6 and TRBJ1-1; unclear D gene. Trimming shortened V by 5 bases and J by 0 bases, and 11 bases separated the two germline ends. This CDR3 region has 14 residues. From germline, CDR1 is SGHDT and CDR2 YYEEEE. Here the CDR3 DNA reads TGTGCCAGCAGGCCGTGGCAGCTGAACACTGAAGCTTTCTTT. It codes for CASRPWQLNTEAFF.

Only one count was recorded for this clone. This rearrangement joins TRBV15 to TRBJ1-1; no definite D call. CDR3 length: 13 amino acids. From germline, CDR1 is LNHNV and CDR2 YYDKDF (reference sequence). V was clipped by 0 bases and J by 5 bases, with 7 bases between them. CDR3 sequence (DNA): TGTGCCACCAGCAGAGATCCCCAAACTGAAGCTTTCTTT. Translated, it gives CATSRDPQTEAFF.

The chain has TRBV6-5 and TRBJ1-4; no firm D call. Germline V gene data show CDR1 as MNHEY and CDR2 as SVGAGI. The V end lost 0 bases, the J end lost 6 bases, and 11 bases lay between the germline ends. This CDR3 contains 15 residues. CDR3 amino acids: CASSYSRAKYEKLFF. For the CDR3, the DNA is TGTGCCAGCAGTTACTCTCGGGCGAAATATGAAAAACTGTTTTTT.

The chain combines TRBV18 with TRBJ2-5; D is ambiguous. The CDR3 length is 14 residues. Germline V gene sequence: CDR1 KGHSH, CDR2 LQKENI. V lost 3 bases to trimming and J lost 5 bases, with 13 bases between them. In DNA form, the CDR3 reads TGTGCCAGCTCACCTTCTTACAAAGTGGAGACCCAGTACTTC. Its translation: CASSPSYKVETQYF.

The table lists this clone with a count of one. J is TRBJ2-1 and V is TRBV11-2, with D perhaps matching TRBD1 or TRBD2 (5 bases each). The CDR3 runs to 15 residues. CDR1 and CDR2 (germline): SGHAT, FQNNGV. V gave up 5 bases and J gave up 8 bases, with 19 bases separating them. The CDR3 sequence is CASSLRGSRDDEQFF. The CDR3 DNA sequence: TGTGCCAGCAGCCTCCGTGGGAGCCGGGACGATGAGCAGTTCTTC.

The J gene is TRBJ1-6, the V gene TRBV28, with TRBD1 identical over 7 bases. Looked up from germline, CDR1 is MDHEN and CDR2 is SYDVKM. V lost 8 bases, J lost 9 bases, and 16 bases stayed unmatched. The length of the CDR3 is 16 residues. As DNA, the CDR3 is TGTGCCAGCCGGTTACAGGGGCCGAGGATTATTTCACCCCTCCACTTT. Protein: CASRLQGPRIISPLHF.

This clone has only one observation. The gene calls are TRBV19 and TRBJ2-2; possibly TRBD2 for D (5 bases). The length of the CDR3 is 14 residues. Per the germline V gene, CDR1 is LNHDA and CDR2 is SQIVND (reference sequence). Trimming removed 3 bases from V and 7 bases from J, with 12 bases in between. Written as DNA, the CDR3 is TGTGCCAGTAGTATCGGAGGCAACCTCGGGGAGCTGTTTTTT. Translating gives CASSIGGNLGELFF.

The CDR3, as DNA: TGTGCCAGCAGTCCCAGCGGGGGGGCCACCGGGGAGCTGTTTTTT. Its translation is CASSPSGGATGELFF. This chain uses TRBV2 with TRBJ2-2; 10 nucleotides align to TRBD2. The V and J ends lost 5 bases and 4 bases, in that order; junction bases with no gene match: 4. The germline CDR1 and CDR2 sequences are SNHLY and FYNNEI. The CDR3 totals 15 residues.

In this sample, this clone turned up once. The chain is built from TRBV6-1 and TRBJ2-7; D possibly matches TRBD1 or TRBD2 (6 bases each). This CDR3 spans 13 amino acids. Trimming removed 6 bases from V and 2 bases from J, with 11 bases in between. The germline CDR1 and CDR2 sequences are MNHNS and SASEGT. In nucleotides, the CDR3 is TGTGCCAGCAGCCCCGGGGGCCCCTACGAGCAGTACTTC. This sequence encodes CASSPGGPYEQYF.

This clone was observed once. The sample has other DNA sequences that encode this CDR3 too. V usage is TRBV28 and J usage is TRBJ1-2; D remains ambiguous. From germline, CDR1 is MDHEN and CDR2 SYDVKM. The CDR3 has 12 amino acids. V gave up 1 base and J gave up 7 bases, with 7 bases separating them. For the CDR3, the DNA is TGTGCCAGCAGTTTATCAGGCTCTGGCTACACCTTC. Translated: CASSLSGSGYTF.

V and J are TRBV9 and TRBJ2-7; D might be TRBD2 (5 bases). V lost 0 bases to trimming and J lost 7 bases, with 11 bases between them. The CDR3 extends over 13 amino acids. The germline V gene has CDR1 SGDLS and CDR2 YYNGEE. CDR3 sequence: CASSVAAGSEQYF. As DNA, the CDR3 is TGTGCCAGCAGCGTAGCCGCGGGTTCGGAGCAGTACTTC. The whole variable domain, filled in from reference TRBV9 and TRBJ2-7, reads DSGVTQTPKHLITATGQRVTLRCSPRSGDLSVYWYQQSLDQGLQFLIQYYNGEERAKGNILERFSAQQFPDLHSELNLSSLELGDSALYFCASSVAAGSEQYFGPGTRLTVT.

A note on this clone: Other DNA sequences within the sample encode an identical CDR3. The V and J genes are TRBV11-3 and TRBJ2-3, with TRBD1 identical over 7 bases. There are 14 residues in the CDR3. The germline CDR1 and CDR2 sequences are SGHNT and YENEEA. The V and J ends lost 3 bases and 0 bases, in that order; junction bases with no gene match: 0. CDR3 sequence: CASSLDRSTDTQYF. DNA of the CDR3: TGTGCCAGCAGCTTGGACAGGAGCACAGATACGCAGTATTTT.

This CDR3 reads CATSILPEETQYF. CDR3 sequence (DNA): TGTGCCACCTCGATTCTCCCAGAAGAGACCCAGTACTTC. The V gene is TRBV10-3, the J gene TRBJ2-5, with D hard to call. Per the germline V gene, CDR1 is ENHRY and CDR2 is SYGVKD. This CDR3 comprises 13 residues. V was clipped by 10 bases and J by 3 bases, with 15 bases between them.